One sample yielded the 28 T cell receptor beta chains listed below, sequenced in a study of monozygotic twins with inflammatory bowel disease. TCRdb reprocessed the 5' RACE reads and keeps a single row for each CDR3 protein, giving no DNA. The data show some 160,000 distinct CDR3 sequences, and the top ten clones hold 6.5% to 9%. Specimen: blood. Receptors originate from a human donor with ulcerative colitis or Crohn's disease, or a healthy co-twin of an affected twin (not recorded which).

This chain uses TRBV6-5 with TRBJ1-5; TCRdb returns TRBD1, unconfirmable since there is no DNA. The CDR3 contains 14 residues. The germline V gene encodes CDR1 MNHEY and CDR2 SVGAGI. The CDR3: CATSPGEWGQPQHF.

The chain links TRBV19 to TRBJ1-1; TCRdb picks TRBD1, but there is no DNA to check that call. Germline V gives CDR1 LNHDA, CDR2 SQIVND (reference sequence). The CDR3 is 17 amino acids. The CDR3 here is CASSPGGLRTGGTEAFF.

This chain uses TRBV4-1 with TRBJ1-2. The CDR3 runs 15 residues. Germline V gene data show CDR1 as MGHRA and CDR2 as YSYEKL. The CDR3 region is CASSQDRGDNYGYTF.

V and J are TRBV6-1 and TRBJ1-6. This CDR3 has 14 residues. Germline V lookup: CDR1 MNHNS, CDR2 SASEGT. The CDR3 loop reads CASSVEGQGSPLHF.

The chain combines TRBV12-3 or TRBV12-4 with TRBJ2-3. CDR3 length: 11 residues. This CDR3 reads CASSIADTQYF.

The chain couples TRBV12-3 or TRBV12-4 to TRBJ1-1; there is no DNA to check the TCRdb D call of TRBD1. The CDR3 extends over 13 amino acids. The CDR3 is CASSRTASTEAFF.

V is TRBV5-6 and J is TRBJ1-6. Germline V gene sequence: CDR1 SGHDT, CDR2 YYEEEE. This CDR3 has 17 amino acids. The CDR3 region is CASSFGGSSSYNSPLHF.

CDR3 sequence: CASSFSQGVGQPQHF. The chain couples TRBV12-3 or TRBV12-4 to TRBJ1-5; TCRdb's assignment of TRBD1 cannot be checked, as there is no DNA. The CDR3 runs to 15 residues.

CDR3 region: CASRTGTGYSNQPQHF. The V gene is TRBV5-8, the J gene TRBJ1-5; TCRdb calls TRBD1, which cannot be checked without DNA. Per germline, CDR1 SGHTS and CDR2 YDEGEE. The CDR3 is 16 residues long.

The chain carries TRBV20-1 and TRBJ2-7; the TCRdb call, TRBD2, lacks DNA for checking. The germline V gene has CDR1 DFQATT and CDR2 SNEGSKA (reference sequence). The CDR3 sequence is 14 residues long. The CDR3 spells CSASLLATSGRQYF.

V and J are TRBV7-8 and TRBJ2-5; TCRdb names TRBD1, which stays unverified in the absence of DNA. There are 15 residues in the CDR3. CDR1 is SGHVS, CDR2 FQNEAQ, per germline. CDR3 amino acids: CASSSLGQGGETQYF.

V gene TRBV6-2 or TRBV6-3 combines with J gene TRBJ2-2; the D gene TCRdb calls, TRBD1, cannot be checked with no DNA. This CDR3 has 13 residues. Germline values: CDR1 MNHEY, CDR2 SVGEGT. The CDR3 sequence: CASSSGQAGELFF.

The V call is TRBV27, the J call TRBJ2-7; absent DNA, TCRdb's TRBD1 call cannot be checked. Germline assignment: CDR1 MNHEY and CDR2 SMNVEV (reference sequence). The CDR3 is 12 amino acids. Here the CDR3 reads CASSSGGREQYF.

The J gene is TRBJ1-5, the V gene TRBV12-3 or TRBV12-4. CDR3 length: 12 amino acids. The CDR3 sequence: CASSLGYQPQHF.

The rearrangement uses TRBV5-6 and TRBJ1-1; the D gene TCRdb calls, TRBD1, cannot be checked with no DNA. This CDR3 is 13 amino acids long. Germline CDR1 SGHDT, CDR2 YYEEEE. The CDR3: CASSHRDRDQAFF. The full variable domain, its missing parts supplied by reference TRBV5-6 and TRBJ1-1, is DAGVTQSPTHLIKTRGQQVTLRCSPKSGHDTVSWYQQALGQGPQFIFQYYEEEERQRGNFPDRFSGHQFPNYSSELNVNALLLGDSALYLCASSHRDRDQAFFGQGTRLTVV.

The V gene is TRBV12-3 or TRBV12-4, the J gene TRBJ1-2; the TCRdb D gene call, TRBD1, has no DNA to confirm it. This CDR3 comprises 12 residues. The CDR3 loop reads CASSDQGYGYTF.

The chain combines TRBV5-1 with TRBJ2-6; TCRdb outputs TRBD2, but without DNA this stays unchecked. Germline CDR1 SGHRS, CDR2 YFSETQ. This CDR3 spans 15 amino acids. The CDR3 region is CASTASSTGANVLTF.

V is TRBV12-3 or TRBV12-4 and J is TRBJ1-6; TCRdb indicates TRBD1, and absent DNA this call remains unverified. This CDR3 has 15 amino acids. The CDR3 region is CASGAAGGRGSPLHF.

The chain carries TRBV28 and TRBJ2-7; TCRdb designates TRBD1, a call that cannot be tested without DNA. CDR3 length: 14 residues. The germline CDR1 and CDR2 sequences are MDHEN and SYDVKM. This CDR3 reads CASSFPTEVYEQYF.

This chain connects TRBV20-1 to TRBJ2-7; TCRdb returns TRBD2, unconfirmable since there is no DNA. The CDR3 has 14 amino acids. CDR1 DFQATT and CDR2 SNEGSKA come from the germline V gene (reference sequence). The CDR3: CSADGLADFGEQYF.

The chain uses TRBV10-3 and TRBJ1-5. The CDR3 consists of 13 residues. Germline lookup yields CDR1 ENHRY and CDR2 SYGVKD. The CDR3 reads CAIRPTLNQPQHF.

The rearrangement uses TRBV10-3 and TRBJ2-2. Germline V gene data show CDR1 as ENHRY and CDR2 as SYGVKD. This CDR3 region has 14 residues. CDR3 loop: CAIRGEGNTGELFF.

V usage is TRBV7-2 and J usage is TRBJ2-5. This CDR3 region has 14 residues. From germline, CDR1 is SGHTA and CDR2 FQGNSA. The CDR3 reads CASSLRKSGETQYF.

The rearrangement links TRBV19 to TRBJ1-1. The CDR3 loop spans 12 amino acids. CDR1 is LNHDA and CDR2 is SQIVND in the germline V gene (reference sequence). The CDR3 loop is CASSIWETEAFF.

V usage is TRBV19 and J usage is TRBJ2-2; TCRdb returns TRBD1, unconfirmable since there is no DNA. The CDR3 length is 16 residues. Germline CDR1 is LNHDA and CDR2 is SQIVND (reference sequence). CDR3 sequence reads: CASSSRTGGFTGELFF. Full variable domain (remainder filled in from reference TRBV19 and TRBJ2-2): DGGITQSPKYLFRKEGQNVTLSCEQNLNHDAMYWYRQDPGQGLRLIYYSQIVNDFQKGDIAEGYSVSREKKESFPLTVTSAQKNPTAFYLCASSSRTGGFTGELFFGEGSRLTVL.

V gene TRBV9 combines with J gene TRBJ2-2; TCRdb designates TRBD1, a call that cannot be tested without DNA. CDR1 and CDR2 from the germline V gene are SGDLS and YYNGEE. The CDR3 totals 15 residues. CDR3 protein: CASSHRSPNTGELFF. Looking up the rest from reference TRBV9 and TRBJ2-2 gives the full variable domain: DSGVTQTPKHLITATGQRVTLRCSPRSGDLSVYWYQQSLDQGLQFLIQYYNGEERAKGNILERFSAQQFPDLHSELNLSSLELGDSALYFCASSHRSPNTGELFFGEGSRLTVL.

V is TRBV7-9 and J is TRBJ2-5; lacking DNA, the TRBD1 call made by TCRdb goes unchecked. The CDR3 extends over 15 amino acids. CDR1 is SEHNR, CDR2 FQNEAQ, per germline (reference sequence). CDR3 sequence: CDSSPPGTIQETQYF.

This chain uses TRBV29-1 with TRBJ1-2; lacking DNA, the TRBD1 call made by TCRdb goes unchecked. The germline gives CDR1 SQVTM, CDR2 ANQGSEA. This CDR3 contains 18 residues. The chain's CDR3 is CSVVGTGGKETMSYGYTF.